This T cell receptor beta chain was documented in a study of response to subunit inactivated influenza vaccine. As to this clonotype: An end of the junction differs from the germline gene, which may be a read error.

The germline V gene has CDR1 SEHNR and CDR2 FQNEAQ (reference sequence). The CDR3 covers 15 residues. MiXCR, applied by TCRdb to the RT-PCR reads, yields one record per CDR3 protein. The data contain some 150,000 distinct CDR3 sequences, roughly 12% of them singletons. The same data also went into a second study, on T cells expressing NK-cell markers. In that study: A 5'RACE template switching approach incorporating UMIs was used to make TCR beta cDNA. The CD3+CD56-NKG2C+ fraction of a handful of donors was also led by these clonotypes.

The receptor was derived from a man aged 50 or older who received an inactivated influenza vaccine. Sequenced here: CD8+ T cells sorted from PBMCs, sampled about 12 days after vaccination. The chain couples TRBV7-9 to TRBJ2-1, with a possible D match to TRBD1 (5 bases). CDR3 protein: CASTLVPDKVDEQFF. The CDR3 nucleotides read TGTGCCAGCACCTTAGTTCCGGACAAGGTGGATGAGCAGTTCTTC.